This paragraph reports one T cell receptor beta chain. The target of this receptor is not known. Qualities for individual bases were not recorded, and no much larger clone is one base off. The germline V gene (reference sequence) sets CDR1 to SGHKS and CDR2 to YYEKEE. V loses 2 bases at its end and J loses 4 bases; junction bases beyond the gene matches: 16. The CDR3 sequence holds 19 residues, the cysteine and phenylalanine included. Only the CDR3 DNA stays, 57 bases, in frame from base 1. This record comes from a study of blood T cell repertoires in COVID-19 (dated by TCRdb to the early 2020s). Regarding the complete study: Samples covering the acute and convalescent phases of COVID-19 were provided by collaborators in the United States, Italy and Spain. The sample metadata nearly always contained a de-identified subject ID, COVID-19 status, age in years and sex. Samples were obtained from the ongoing ImmuneRACE study (first 160 participants) and from about 1,300 subjects provided by 6 global collaborators. A freely available public database, intended as a resource for researchers studying the immune response to SARS-CoV-2, is where the repertoires were released. Subjects who had been exposed to COVID-19, were actively infected with it, or had recovered from it provided the deeply sampled blood TCRbeta repertoires that made up the dataset. Where HLA class I and class II types were available, the types were taken from metadata supplied by the sample provider, not from assay-based typing. The prospective study material was composed of cDNA or gDNA derived from T cells, B-cell-depleted T cells, or PBMCs. Study-wide conclusions, independent of this receptor: The amount of clinical and demographic metadata varied by source and participant and was provided uncurated.

TCRbeta CDR3 regions were amplified from genomic DNA by means of the immunoSEQ Assay, a bias-controlled multiplex PCR. Under the source paper's analysis protocol: Within the assay, amplification of reference gene primers was used to estimate how many nucleated cells each sample contained. Sequence reads were collapsed and filtered to measure the absolute abundance of every unique TCRbeta CDR3 rearrangement. For each sample, productive Simpson clonality was calculated by taking the square root of Simpson's diversity index across productive rearrangements. As stored in TCRdb, this immuneACCESS dataset retains in-frame rearrangements with V and J assigned. A fraction of the clones does not appear; measured against another copy, unresolved V genes explain less than half of the discrepancy, and the remainder lacks a known reason. V and J calls and clone size are as listed in that table; D and trimming were resolved from the DNA. The sample yields about 83,000 clones; 65% to 85% were counted once. Around 16% of the sample goes to the ten largest clones.

The collaborating institutions used their own protocols to collect whole blood in K2EDTA tubes. For TCRbeta analysis, collaborators shipped samples as frozen whole blood, isolated PBMCs, or DNA extracted from either of those sample types. What was sequenced was peripheral blood. The rearranged chain carries TRBV5-5 and TRBJ2-2, with TRBD1 identical over 8 junction bases. The origin of this receptor is a woman older than 75 with acute or convalescent COVID-19. The CDR3 protein is CASSFAGRGPLSGTGELFF. The bases read TGTGCCAGCAGCTTTGCCGGCAGGGGGCCCCTGAGCGGCACCGGGGAGCTGTTTTTT. The full variable domain, completed from the reference TRBV5-5 and TRBJ2-2 proteins outside the CDR3, reads DAGVTQSPTHLIKTRGQQVTLRCSPISGHKSVSWYQQVLGQGPQFIFQYYEKEERGRGNFPDRFSARQFPNYSSELNVNALLLGDSALYLCASSFAGRGPLSGTGELFFGEGSRLTVL.